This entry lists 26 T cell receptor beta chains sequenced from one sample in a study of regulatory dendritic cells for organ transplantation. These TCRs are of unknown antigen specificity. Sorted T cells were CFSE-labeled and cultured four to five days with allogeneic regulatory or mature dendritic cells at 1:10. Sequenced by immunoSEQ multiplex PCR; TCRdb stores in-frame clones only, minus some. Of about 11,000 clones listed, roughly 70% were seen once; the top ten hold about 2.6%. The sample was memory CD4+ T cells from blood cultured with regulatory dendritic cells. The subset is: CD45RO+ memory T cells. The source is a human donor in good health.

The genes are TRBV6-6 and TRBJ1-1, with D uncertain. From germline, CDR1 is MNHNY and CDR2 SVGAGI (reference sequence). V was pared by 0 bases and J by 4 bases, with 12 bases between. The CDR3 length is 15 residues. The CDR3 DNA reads TGTGCCAGCAGTTACTCCCCGCGGGGAGGCACTGAAGCTTTCTTT. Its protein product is CASSYSPRGGTEAFF.

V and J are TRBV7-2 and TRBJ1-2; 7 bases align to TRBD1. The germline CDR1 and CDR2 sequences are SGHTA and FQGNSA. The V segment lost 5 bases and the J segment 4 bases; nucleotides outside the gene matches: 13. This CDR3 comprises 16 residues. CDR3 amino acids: CASSPWDSSDGYGYTF. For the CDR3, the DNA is TGTGCCAGCAGCCCCTGGGACAGTTCGGACGGCTATGGCTACACCTTC.

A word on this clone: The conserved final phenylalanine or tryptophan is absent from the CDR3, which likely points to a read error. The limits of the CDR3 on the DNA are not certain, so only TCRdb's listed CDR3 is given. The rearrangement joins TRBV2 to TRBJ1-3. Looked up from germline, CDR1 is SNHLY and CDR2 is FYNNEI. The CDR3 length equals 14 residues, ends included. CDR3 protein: CASSEATGRGNRRI.

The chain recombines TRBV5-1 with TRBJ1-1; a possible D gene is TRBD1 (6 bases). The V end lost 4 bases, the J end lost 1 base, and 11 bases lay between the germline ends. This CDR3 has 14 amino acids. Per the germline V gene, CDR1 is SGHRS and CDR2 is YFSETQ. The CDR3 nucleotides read TGCGCCAGCAGCCTCGGACAGACGAACACTGAAGCTTTCTTT. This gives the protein CASSLGQTNTEAFF.

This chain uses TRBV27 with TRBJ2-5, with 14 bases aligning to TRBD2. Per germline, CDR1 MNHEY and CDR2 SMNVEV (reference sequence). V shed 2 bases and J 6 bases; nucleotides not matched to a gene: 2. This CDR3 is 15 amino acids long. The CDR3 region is CASSLGLAGGQTQYF. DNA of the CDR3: TGTGCCAGCAGTTTAGGACTAGCGGGGGGCCAGACCCAGTACTTC.

CDR3 nucleotide sequence: TGCGCCAGCAGCTCGTACGGGACAGCCGGCACTGCTAACTATGGCTACACCTTC. It codes for CASSSYGTAGTANYGYTF. The V call is TRBV5-1, the J call TRBJ1-2, with 7 bases fitting TRBD1. Per germline, CDR1 SGHRS and CDR2 YFSETQ. V lost 3 bases, J lost 0 bases, and 14 bases stayed unmatched. This CDR3 comprises 18 residues.

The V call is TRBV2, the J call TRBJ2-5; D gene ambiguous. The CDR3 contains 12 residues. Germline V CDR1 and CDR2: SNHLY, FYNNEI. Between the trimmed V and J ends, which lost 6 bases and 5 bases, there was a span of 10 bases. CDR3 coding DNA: TGTGCCAGCAGCCCAGACGGGGAGACCCAGTACTTC. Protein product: CASSPDGETQYF.

DNA of the CDR3: TGTGCCAGCAGTGAAAGGGGTGACAGGGCTGAAAAACTGTTTTTT. The encoded protein is CASSERGDRAEKLFF. The gene calls are TRBV6-1 and TRBJ1-4; 7 bases map to TRBD1. There are 15 residues in the CDR3. Germline CDR1 is MNHNS and CDR2 is SASEGT. V dropped 2 bases and J dropped 7; count of bases not matched to a gene: 7.

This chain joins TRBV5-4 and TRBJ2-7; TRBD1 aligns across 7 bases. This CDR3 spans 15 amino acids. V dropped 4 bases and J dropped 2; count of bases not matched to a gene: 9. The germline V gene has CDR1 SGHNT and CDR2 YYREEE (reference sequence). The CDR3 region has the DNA TGTGCCAGCAGCCGCATCGAACAGGGGCCCTACGAGCAGTACTTC. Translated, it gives CASSRIEQGPYEQYF.

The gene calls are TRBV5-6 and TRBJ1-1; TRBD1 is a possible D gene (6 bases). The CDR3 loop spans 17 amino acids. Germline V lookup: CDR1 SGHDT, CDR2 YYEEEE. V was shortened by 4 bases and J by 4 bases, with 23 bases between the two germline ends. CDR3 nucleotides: TGTGCCAGCAGCCCGTCGGTTAACAGGGTAGGGTTCACTGAAGCTTTCTTT. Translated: CASSPSVNRVGFTEAFF.

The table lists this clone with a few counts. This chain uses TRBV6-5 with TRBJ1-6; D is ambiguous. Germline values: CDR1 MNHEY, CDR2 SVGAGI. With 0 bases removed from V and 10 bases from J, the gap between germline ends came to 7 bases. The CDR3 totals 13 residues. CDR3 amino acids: CASSYSSFSPLHF. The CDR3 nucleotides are TGTGCCAGCAGTTACTCGAGTTTCTCACCCCTCCACTTT.

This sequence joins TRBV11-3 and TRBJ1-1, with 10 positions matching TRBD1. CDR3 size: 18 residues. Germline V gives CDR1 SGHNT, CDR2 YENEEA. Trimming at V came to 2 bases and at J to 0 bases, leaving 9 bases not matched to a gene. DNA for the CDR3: TGTGCCAGCAGCTTAATTGGGACAGGGGCTTTAATGAACACTGAAGCTTTCTTT. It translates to CASSLIGTGALMNTEAFF. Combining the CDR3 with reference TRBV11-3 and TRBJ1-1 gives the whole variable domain EAGVVQSPRYKIIEKKQPVAFWCNPISGHNTLYWYLQNLGQGPELLIRYENEEAVDDSQLPKDRFSAERLKGVDSTLKIQPAELGDSAVYLCASSLIGTGALMNTEAFFGQGTRLTVV.

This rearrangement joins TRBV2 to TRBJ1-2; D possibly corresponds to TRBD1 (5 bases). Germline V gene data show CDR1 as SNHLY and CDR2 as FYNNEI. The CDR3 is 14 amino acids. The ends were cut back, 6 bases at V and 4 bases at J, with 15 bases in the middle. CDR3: CASRELTAFYGYTF. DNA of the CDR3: TGTGCCAGCAGGGAACTGACAGCCTTCTATGGCTACACCTTC.

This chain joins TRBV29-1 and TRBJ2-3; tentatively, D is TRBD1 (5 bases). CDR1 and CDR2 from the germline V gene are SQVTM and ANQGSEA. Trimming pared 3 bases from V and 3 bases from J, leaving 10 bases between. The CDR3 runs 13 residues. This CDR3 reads CSVEPGNTDTQYF. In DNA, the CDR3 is TGCAGCGTTGAGCCAGGGAATACAGATACGCAGTATTTT.

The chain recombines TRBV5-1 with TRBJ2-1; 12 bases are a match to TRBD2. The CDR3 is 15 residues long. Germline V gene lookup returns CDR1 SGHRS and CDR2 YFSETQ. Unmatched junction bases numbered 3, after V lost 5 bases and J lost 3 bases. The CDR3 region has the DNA TGCGCCAGCAGGAGGACTAGCGGGGTCTACAATGAGCAGTTCTTC. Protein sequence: CASRRTSGVYNEQFF. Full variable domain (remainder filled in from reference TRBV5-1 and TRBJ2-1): KAGVTQTPRYLIKTRGQQVTLSCSPISGHRSVSWYQQTPGQGLQFLFEYFSETQRNKGNFPGRFSGRQFSNSRSEMNVSTLELGDSALYLCASRRTSGVYNEQFFGPGTRLTVL.

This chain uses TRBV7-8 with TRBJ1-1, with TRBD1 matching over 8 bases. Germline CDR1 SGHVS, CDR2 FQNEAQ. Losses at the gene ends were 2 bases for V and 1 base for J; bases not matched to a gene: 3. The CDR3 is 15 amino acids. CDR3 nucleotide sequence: TGTGCCAGCAGCTTATGGGGGACAGGGAACACTGAAGCTTTCTTT. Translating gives CASSLWGTGNTEAFF.

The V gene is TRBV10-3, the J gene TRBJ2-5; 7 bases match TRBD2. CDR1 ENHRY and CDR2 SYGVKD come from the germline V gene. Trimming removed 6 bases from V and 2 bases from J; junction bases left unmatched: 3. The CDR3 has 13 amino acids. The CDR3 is CAISFSGQETQYF. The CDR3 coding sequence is TGTGCCATCAGCTTTAGCGGGCAAGAGACCCAGTACTTC.

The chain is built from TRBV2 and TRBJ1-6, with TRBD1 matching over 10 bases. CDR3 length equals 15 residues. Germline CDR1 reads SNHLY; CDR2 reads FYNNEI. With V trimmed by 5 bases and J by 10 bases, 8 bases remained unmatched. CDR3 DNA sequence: TGTGCCAGCAGTTCCCGCGACAGGGGGCGATCACCCCTCCACTTT. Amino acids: CASSSRDRGRSPLHF.

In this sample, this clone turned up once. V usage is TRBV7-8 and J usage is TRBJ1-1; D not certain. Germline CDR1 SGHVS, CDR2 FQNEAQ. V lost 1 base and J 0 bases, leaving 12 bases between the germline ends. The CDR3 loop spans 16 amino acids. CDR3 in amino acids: CASSLGRGGMNTEAFF. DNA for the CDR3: TGTGCCAGCAGCTTAGGAAGAGGCGGTATGAACACTGAAGCTTTCTTT.

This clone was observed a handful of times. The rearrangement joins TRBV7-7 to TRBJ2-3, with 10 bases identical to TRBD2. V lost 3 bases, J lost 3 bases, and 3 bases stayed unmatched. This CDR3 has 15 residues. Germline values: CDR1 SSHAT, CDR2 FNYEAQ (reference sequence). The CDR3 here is CASSFTSGDTDTQYF. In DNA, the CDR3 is TGTGCCAGCAGCTTTACTAGCGGGGATACAGATACGCAGTATTTT.

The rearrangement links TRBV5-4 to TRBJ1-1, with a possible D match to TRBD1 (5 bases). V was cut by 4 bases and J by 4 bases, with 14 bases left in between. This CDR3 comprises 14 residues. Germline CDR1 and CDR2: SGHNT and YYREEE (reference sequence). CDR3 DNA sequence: TGTGCCAGCAGCCCGACAGCCCTGGGCACTGAAGCTTTCTTT. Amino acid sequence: CASSPTALGTEAFF.

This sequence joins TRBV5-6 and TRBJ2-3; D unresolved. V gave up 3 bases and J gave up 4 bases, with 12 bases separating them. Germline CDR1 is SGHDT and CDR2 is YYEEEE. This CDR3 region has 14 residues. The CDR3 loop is CASSSRPPPDTQYF. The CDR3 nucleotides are TGTGCCAGCAGCTCCAGGCCTCCCCCAGATACGCAGTATTTT.

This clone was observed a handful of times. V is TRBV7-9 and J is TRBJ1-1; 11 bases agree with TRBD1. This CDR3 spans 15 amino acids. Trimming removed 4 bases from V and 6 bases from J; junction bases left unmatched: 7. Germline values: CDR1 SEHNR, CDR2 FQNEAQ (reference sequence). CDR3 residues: CASSSGQGAFAEAFF. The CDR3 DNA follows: TGTGCCAGCAGCTCCGGACAGGGGGCCTTCGCTGAAGCTTTCTTT.

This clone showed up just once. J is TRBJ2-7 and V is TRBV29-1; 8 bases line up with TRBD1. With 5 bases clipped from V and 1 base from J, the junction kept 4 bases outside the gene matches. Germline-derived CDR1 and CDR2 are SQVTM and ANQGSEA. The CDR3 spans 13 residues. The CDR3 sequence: CSVFDRGSYEQYF. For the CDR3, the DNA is TGCAGCGTTTTCGACAGGGGATCCTACGAGCAGTACTTC.

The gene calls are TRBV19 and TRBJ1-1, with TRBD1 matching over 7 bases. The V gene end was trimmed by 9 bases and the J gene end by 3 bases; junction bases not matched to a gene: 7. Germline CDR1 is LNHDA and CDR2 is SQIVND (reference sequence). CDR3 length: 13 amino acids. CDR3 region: CASSRQGDTEAFF. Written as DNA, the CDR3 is TGTGCCAGCAGCAGGCAGGGGGACACTGAAGCTTTCTTT.

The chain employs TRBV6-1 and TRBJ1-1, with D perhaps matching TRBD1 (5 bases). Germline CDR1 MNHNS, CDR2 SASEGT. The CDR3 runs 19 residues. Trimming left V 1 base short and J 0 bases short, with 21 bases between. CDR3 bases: TGTGCCAGCAGTGAAGGGAGGGGTCGGCAGGGTCGTATGAACACTGAAGCTTTCTTT. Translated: CASSEGRGRQGRMNTEAFF.